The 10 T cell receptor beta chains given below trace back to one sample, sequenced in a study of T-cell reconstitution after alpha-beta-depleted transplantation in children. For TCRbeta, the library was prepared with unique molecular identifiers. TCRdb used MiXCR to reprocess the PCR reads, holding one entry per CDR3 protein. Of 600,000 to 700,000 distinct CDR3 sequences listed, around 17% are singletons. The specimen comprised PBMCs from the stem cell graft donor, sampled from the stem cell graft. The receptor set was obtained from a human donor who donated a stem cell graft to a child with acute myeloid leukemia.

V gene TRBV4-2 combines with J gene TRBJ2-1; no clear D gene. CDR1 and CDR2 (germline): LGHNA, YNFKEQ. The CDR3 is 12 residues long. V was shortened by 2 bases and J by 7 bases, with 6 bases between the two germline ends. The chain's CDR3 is CASSQYKNEQFF. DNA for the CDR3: TGTGCCAGCAGCCAATACAAGAATGAGCAGTTCTTC.

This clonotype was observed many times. The CDR3 DNA sequence: TGCAGCGTTGCTCGGACAGGGATCACCGGGGAGCTGTTTTTT. Translated, it gives CSVARTGITGELFF. The chain recombines TRBV29-1 with TRBJ2-2, with TRBD1 matching 8 bases. CDR1 is SQVTM, CDR2 ANQGSEA, per germline. The V gene end was trimmed by 4 bases and the J gene end by 4 bases; junction bases not matched to a gene: 5. The CDR3 consists of 14 residues.

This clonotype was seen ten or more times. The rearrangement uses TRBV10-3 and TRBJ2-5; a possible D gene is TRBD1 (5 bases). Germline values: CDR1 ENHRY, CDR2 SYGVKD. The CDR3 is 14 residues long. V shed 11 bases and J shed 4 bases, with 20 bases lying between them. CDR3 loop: CASSIQGRGETQYF. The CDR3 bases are TGTGCCTCATCAATTCAGGGAAGGGGAGAGACCCAGTACTTC.

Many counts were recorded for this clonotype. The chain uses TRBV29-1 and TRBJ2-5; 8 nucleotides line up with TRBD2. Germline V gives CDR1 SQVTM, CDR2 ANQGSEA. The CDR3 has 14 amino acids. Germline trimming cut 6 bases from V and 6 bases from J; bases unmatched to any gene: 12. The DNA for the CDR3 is TGCAGCGTGGCCCCGGGACTAGTCGTAAAGACCCAGTACTTC. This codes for CSVAPGLVVKTQYF.

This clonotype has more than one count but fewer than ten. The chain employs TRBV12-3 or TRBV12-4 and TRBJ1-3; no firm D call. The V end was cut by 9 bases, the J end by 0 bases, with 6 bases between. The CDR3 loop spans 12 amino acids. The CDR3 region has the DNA TGTGCCAGTCAAACCTCTGGAAACACCATATATTTT. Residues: CASQTSGNTIYF.

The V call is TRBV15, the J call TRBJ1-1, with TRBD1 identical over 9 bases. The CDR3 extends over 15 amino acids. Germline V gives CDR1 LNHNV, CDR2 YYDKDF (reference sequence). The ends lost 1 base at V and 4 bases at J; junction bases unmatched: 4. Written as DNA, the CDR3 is TGTGCCACCAGCAGAGCTCGACAGGGGGGCACTGAAGCTTTCTTT. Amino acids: CATSRARQGGTEAFF.

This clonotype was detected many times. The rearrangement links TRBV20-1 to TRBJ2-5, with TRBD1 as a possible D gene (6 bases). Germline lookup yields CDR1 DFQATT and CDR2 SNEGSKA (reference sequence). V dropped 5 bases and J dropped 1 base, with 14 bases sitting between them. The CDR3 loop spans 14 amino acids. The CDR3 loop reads CSAPPSDSQETQYF. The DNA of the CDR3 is TGCAGTGCTCCCCCCTCGGACAGCCAAGAGACCCAGTACTTC.

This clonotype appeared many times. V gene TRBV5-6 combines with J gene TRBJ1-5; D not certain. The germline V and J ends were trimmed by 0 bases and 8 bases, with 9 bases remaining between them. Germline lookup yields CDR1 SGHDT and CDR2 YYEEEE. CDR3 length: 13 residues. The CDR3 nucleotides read TGTGCCAGCAGCTTGGCCGGGAGAGAGCCCCAGCATTTT. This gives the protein CASSLAGREPQHF. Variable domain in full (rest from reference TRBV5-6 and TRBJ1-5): DAGVTQSPTHLIKTRGQQVTLRCSPKSGHDTVSWYQQALGQGPQFIFQYYEEEERQRGNFPDRFSGHQFPNYSSELNVNALLLGDSALYLCASSLAGREPQHFGDGTRLSIL.

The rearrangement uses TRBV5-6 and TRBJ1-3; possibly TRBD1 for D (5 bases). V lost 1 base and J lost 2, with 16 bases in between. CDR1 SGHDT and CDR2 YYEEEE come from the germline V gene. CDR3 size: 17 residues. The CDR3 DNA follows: TGTGCCAGCAGCTTGTATGGGGACGGCCCCCCTGGAAACACCATATATTTT. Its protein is CASSLYGDGPPGNTIYF.

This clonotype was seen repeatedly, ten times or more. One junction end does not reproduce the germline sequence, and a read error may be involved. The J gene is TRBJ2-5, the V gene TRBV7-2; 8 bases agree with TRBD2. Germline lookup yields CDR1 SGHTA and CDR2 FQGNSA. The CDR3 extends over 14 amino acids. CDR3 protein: CASRLAGPQETQYF. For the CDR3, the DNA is TGTGCCAGCAGGTTAGCGGGGCCCCAAGAGACCCAGTACTTC.